This T cell receptor (beta chain) was captured in a study of blood T cell repertoires in COVID-19 (dated by TCRdb to about 2020). Regarding the research as a whole: Samples covering the acute and convalescent phases of COVID-19 were provided by collaborators in the United States, Italy and Spain. The material from the prospective study consisted of cDNA or gDNA derived from T cells, B-cell-depleted T cells, or PBMCs. The dataset comprised deeply sampled blood TCRbeta repertoires from subjects exposed to, actively infected with, or recovered from COVID-19. The repertoires were made available in a free public database intended to serve as a resource for research on the immune response to SARS-CoV-2. The samples were drawn from two sources: the first 160 participants of the ongoing ImmuneRACE study, and 1,254 subjects contributed by 6 global collaborators. A de-identified subject ID, COVID-19 status, age in years and sex were almost always included in the sample metadata. Where available, HLA class I and class II types were taken from metadata supplied by the sample provider and were not determined by assay-based typing.

The collaborating institutions used their own protocols to collect whole blood in K2EDTA tubes. For TCRbeta analysis, collaborators shipped samples as frozen whole blood, isolated PBMCs, or DNA extracted from either of those sample types. Notes on this clone: The clone's antigen remains unknown. The record has no base qualities; no much larger clone is one base away.

For this chain, trimming is 1 base at the V end and 8 bases at the J end, and the number of junction bases without a gene match is 3. Taken from cysteine to phenylalanine, the CDR3 has 13 residues. This entry keeps only the CDR3 DNA: 39 bases, framed from base 1. The germline V gene encodes CDR1 SGHRS and CDR2 YFSETQ. The immunoSEQ Assay, a bias-controlled multiplex PCR, was used to amplify TCRbeta CDR3 regions from genomic DNA. For the original study's pipeline: Nucleated cell counts per sample were estimated from amplification of reference gene primers within the assay. To quantify the absolute abundance of each unique TCRbeta CDR3 rearrangement, sequence reads were collapsed and filtered. For each sample, productive Simpson clonality was calculated as the square root of Simpson's diversity index over productive rearrangements. This immuneACCESS table, as held by TCRdb, lists in-frame sequences with V and J called but not all clones. Of the missing ones, under half trace to an unresolved V gene in checked studies; the others have no known cause. V, J and clone size are those of that table, while D and trimming were read from the DNA. Across this sample there are under 250,000 clones, with over 70% seen only once. The ten most abundant clones make up roughly 2.8% of the sample.

Paper-wide results and their limitations: Clinical and demographic metadata were provided uncurated, with the amount varying by source and participant.

Sequenced sample: peripheral blood. This TCR derives from a middle-aged man with active or convalescent COVID-19. The sequence links TRBV5-1 to TRBJ2-1; the junction holds 7 bases that match TRBD2. The CDR3 amino acid sequence is: CASSLPSGDEQFF. At the DNA level, the sequence is TGCGCCAGCAGCTTGCCTAGCGGCGATGAGCAGTTCTTC.